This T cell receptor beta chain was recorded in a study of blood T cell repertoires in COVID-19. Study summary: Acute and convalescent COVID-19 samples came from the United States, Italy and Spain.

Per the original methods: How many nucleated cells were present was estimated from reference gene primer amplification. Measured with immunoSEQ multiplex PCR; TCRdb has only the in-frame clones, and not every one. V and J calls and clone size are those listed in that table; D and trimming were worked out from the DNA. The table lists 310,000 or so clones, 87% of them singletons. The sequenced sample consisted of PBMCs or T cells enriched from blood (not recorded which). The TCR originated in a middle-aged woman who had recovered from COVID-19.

CDR3 in DNA: TGTGCCAGCAGCCAAGATCCCTGGGGCAGGGGATCACCCCTCCACTTT. It is translated as CASSQDPWGRGSPLHF. This chain connects TRBV14 to TRBJ1-6; TRBD1 might be the D (6 bases). V lost 0 bases to trimming and J lost 10 bases, with 16 bases between them. The CDR3 spans 16 residues. From germline, CDR1 is SGHDN and CDR2 FVKESK. Together with reference TRBV14 and TRBJ1-6, the CDR3 gives the full variable domain: EAGVTQFPSHSVIEKGQTVTLRCDPISGHDNLYWYRRVMGKEIKFLLHFVKESKQDESGMPNNRFLAERTGGTYSTLKVQPAELEDSGVYFCASSQDPWGRGSPLHFGNGTRLTVT.